This TCR beta chain derives from a study of OX40 agonist ivuxolimab in advanced cancers. Study context: Clinicians treated patients with ivuxolimab, an agonistic anti-OX40 (CD134) antibody. Earlier treatment with anti-PD-1, anti-PD-L1 or anti-CTLA-4 was permitted, and 35% to 45% had received some.

Germline V gives CDR1 LGHNT, CDR2 FRNRAP. The CDR3 consists of 13 residues. Trimming stripped 0 bases from V and 9 bases from J, with 12 bases between. Regarding the study as a whole: At 0.1 to 3.0 mg/kg and by week 6, clonal expansion occurred in CD4+ and CD8+ blood T cells. The investigators did not determine what antigen specificity the expanded peripheral T cells had.

Measured with immunoSEQ multiplex PCR; TCRdb has only the in-frame clones, and not every one. The sample records about 6,500 clones, more than 75% being singletons. About this clone itself: Its target is not known.

The chain joins TRBV12-5 to TRBJ2-7; D unresolved. The receptor's source is an adult with an advanced solid tumor such as melanoma, head and neck, liver or kidney cancer. Sample: CD4+ or CD8+ T cells sorted from blood, taken in a trial of the OX40 agonist ivuxolimab. This CDR3 reads CASGLVSSEMQYF. Here the CDR3 DNA reads TGTGCTAGTGGTTTGGTAAGCTCCGAGATGCAGTACTTC.